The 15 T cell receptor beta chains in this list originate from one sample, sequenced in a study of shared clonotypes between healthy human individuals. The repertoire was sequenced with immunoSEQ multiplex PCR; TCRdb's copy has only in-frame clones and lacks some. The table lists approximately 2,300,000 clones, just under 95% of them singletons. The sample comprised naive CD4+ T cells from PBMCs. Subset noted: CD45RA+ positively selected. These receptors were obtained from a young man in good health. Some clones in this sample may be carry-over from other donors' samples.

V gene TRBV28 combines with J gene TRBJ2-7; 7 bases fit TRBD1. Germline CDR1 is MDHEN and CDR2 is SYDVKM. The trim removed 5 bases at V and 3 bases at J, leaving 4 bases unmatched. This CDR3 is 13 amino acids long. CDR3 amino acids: CASSTQGVYEQYF. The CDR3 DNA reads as TGTGCCAGCAGTACCCAGGGGGTCTACGAGCAGTACTTC. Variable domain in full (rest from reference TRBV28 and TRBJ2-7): DVKVTQSSRYLVKRTGEKVFLECVQDMDHENMFWYRQDPGLGLRLIYFSYDVKMKEKGDIPEGYSVSREKKERFSLILESASTNQTSMYLCASSTQGVYEQYFGPGTRLTVT.

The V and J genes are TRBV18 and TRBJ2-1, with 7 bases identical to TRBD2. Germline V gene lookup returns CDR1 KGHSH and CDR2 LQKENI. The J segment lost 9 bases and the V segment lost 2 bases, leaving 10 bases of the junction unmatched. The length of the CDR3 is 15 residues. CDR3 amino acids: CASSPVLAGGSEQFF. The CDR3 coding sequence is TGTGCCAGCTCACCAGTTTTAGCGGGCGGGAGTGAGCAGTTCTTC.

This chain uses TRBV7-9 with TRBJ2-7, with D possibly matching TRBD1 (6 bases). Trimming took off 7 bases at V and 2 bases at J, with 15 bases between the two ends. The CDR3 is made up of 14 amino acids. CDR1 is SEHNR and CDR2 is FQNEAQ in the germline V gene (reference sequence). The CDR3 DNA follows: TGTGCCAGCAAGCCATGGGACACCCCCTACGAGCAGTACTTC. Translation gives CASKPWDTPYEQYF.

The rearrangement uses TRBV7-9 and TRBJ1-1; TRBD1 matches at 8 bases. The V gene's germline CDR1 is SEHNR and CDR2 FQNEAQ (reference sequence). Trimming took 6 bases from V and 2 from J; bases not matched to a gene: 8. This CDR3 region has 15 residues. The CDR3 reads CASSIQTGVNTEAFF. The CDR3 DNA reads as TGTGCCAGCAGTATACAGACAGGGGTTAACACTGAAGCTTTCTTT.

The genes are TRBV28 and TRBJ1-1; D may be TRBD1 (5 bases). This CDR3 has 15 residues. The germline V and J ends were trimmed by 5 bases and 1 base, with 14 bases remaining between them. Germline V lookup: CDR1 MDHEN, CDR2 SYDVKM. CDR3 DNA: TGTGCCAGCAGTCCAACCGGGACGGCGAACACTGAAGCTTTCTTT. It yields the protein CASSPTGTANTEAFF.

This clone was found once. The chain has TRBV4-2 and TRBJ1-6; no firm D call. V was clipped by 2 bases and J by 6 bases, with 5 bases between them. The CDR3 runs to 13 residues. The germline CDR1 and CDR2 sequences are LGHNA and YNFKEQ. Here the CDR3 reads CASSQWVNSPLHF. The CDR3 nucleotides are TGTGCCAGCAGCCAATGGGTTAATTCACCCCTCCACTTT.

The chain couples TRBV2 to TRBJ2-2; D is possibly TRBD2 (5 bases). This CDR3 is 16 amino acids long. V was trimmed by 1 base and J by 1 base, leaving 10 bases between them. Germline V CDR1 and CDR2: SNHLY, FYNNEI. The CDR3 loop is CASSEGRSRNTGELFF. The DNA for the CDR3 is TGTGCCAGCAGTGAAGGGAGGAGCAGGAACACCGGGGAGCTGTTTTTT.

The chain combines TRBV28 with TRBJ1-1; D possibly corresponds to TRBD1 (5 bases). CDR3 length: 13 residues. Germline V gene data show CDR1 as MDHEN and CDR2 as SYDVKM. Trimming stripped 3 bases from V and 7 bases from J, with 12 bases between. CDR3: CASSFSRRGEAFF. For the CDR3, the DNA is TGTGCCAGCAGTTTCTCCCGGAGGGGTGAAGCTTTCTTT.

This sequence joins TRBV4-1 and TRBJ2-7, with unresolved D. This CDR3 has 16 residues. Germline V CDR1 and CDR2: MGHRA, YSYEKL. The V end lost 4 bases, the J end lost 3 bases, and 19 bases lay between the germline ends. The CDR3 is CASSRDGRRRDYEQYF. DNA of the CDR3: TGCGCCAGCAGCCGAGACGGGCGACGTAGGGACTACGAGCAGTACTTC.

In nucleotides, the CDR3 is TGCAGCGTTGTAGGAGTTCGAACTGAAGCTTTCTTT. Translation gives CSVVGVRTEAFF. The chain recombines TRBV29-1 with TRBJ1-1, with D unclear. Germline loops: CDR1 SQVTM, CDR2 ANQGSEA. This CDR3 is 12 amino acids long. Trimming shortened V by 4 bases and J by 5 bases, and 11 bases separated the two germline ends.

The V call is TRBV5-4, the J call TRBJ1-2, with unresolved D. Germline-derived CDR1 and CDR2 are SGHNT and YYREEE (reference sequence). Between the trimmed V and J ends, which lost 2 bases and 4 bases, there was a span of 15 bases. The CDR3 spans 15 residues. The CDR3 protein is CASSLRSGISYGYTF. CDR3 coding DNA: TGTGCCAGCAGCTTAAGGTCGGGCATTTCCTATGGCTACACCTTC.

Here the CDR3 DNA reads TGTGCCAGCAGCTTAGATCGAGATATGGAGCAGTTCTTC. It yields the protein CASSLDRDMEQFF. V gene TRBV11-2 combines with J gene TRBJ2-1; no clear D. This CDR3 has 13 residues. V lost 0 bases, J lost 10 bases, and 10 bases lay in between. The germline V gene has CDR1 SGHAT and CDR2 FQNNGV.

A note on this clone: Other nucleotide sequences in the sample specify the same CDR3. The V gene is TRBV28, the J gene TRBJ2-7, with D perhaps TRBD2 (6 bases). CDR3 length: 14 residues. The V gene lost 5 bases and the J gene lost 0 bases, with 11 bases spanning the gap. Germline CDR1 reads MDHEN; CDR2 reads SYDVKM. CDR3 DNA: TGTGCCAGCAGTACTGCGGGAAGCTCCTACGAGCAGTACTTC. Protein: CASSTAGSSYEQYF.

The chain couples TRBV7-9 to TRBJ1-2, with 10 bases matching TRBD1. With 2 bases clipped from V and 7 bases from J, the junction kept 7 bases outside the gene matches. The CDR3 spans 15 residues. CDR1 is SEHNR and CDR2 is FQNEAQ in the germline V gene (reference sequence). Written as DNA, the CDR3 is TGTGCCAGCAGCTTACAGGGACAGGGGACGTTTGGCTACACCTTC. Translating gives CASSLQGQGTFGYTF.

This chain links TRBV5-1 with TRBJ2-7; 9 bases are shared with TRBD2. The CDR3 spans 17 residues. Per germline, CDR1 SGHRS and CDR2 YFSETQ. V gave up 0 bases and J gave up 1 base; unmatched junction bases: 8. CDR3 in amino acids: CASSLDVSGSLSYEQYF. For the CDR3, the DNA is TGCGCCAGCAGCTTGGATGTTAGCGGGAGTCTTTCCTACGAGCAGTACTTC.